These 26 T cell receptor beta chains share one sample of origin, sequenced in a study of cytomegalovirus exposure and HLA in healthy donors. Sequencing used immunoSEQ multiplex PCR; TCRdb keeps in-frame clones, though not all of them. The sample holds 100,000 to 150,000 clones, about 88% seen once. Source material: PBMCs. These receptors came from a woman aged 18 to 35 in good health and CMV-seronegative.

The chain combines TRBV4-1 with TRBJ1-4; possibly TRBD1 for D (5 bases). The CDR3 is 15 residues long. V dropped 1 base and J dropped 3 bases, with 9 bases sitting between them. Per germline, CDR1 MGHRA and CDR2 YSYEKL. CDR3 in amino acids: CASSQGGGANEKLFF. CDR3 in DNA: TGCGCCAGCAGCCAAGGCGGGGGGGCTAATGAAAAACTGTTTTTT.

The chain employs TRBV30 and TRBJ1-5; maybe TRBD1 (5 bases). CDR1 and CDR2 from the germline V gene are GTSNPN and SVGIG (reference sequence). The CDR3 sequence is 15 residues long. The V gene lost 3 bases and the J gene lost 0 bases, with 12 bases spanning the gap. Here the CDR3 DNA reads TGTGCCTGGAGGGGACGGGACTATAGCAATCAGCCCCAGCATTTT. Its translation: CAWRGRDYSNQPQHF.

This chain uses TRBV9 with TRBJ1-1; D possibly corresponds to TRBD1 (6 bases). Trimming stripped 3 bases from V and 3 bases from J, with 15 bases between. This CDR3 spans 15 amino acids. Germline CDR1 SGDLS, CDR2 YYNGEE. CDR3 amino acids: CASSAFSRGDTEAFF. For the CDR3, the DNA is TGTGCCAGCAGCGCCTTCTCCAGGGGCGACACTGAAGCTTTCTTT.

The CDR3 nucleotides read TGTGCCAGCAGTTTACAGCCTTGGACAGGGGGAAATCAGCCCCAGCATTTT. It is translated as CASSLQPWTGGNQPQHF. The V and J genes are TRBV28 and TRBJ1-5, with 10 bases identical to TRBD1. The CDR3 consists of 17 residues. V trimming: 2 bases; J trimming: 4 bases; junction bases outside the gene matches: 8. Per germline, CDR1 MDHEN and CDR2 SYDVKM.

The V call is TRBV27, the J call TRBJ1-2; TRBD1 matches 7 bases. V dropped 8 bases and J dropped 8; count of bases not matched to a gene: 11. CDR1 and CDR2 (germline): MNHEY, SMNVEV (reference sequence). This CDR3 is 13 amino acids long. CDR3 in DNA: TGTGCCAGCCAAAAGGGGGCAGGACGAGGCTACACCTTC. This encodes CASQKGAGRGYTF.

The V call is TRBV5-4, the J call TRBJ2-7, with TRBD2 matching 11 bases. From germline, CDR1 is SGHNT and CDR2 YYREEE (reference sequence). The CDR3 runs to 18 residues. The J segment lost 2 bases and the V segment lost 0 bases, leaving 10 bases of the junction unmatched. CDR3: CASSLGLSGREGTYEQYF. DNA for the CDR3: TGTGCCAGCAGCTTGGGCCTTAGCGGGAGGGAGGGGACCTACGAGCAGTACTTC.

This chain connects TRBV6-4 to TRBJ1-1; 12 nucleotides align to TRBD1. Germline V lookup: CDR1 MRHNA, CDR2 SNTAGT. This CDR3 comprises 15 residues. V lost 4 bases to trimming and J lost 10 bases; unmatched junction nucleotides: 10. CDR3 nucleotides: TGTGCCAGCAGTGTTACCGGGACAGGGGGCGGAGGAGCTTTCTTT. Protein product: CASSVTGTGGGGAFF.

CDR3 sequence (DNA): TGCGCCAGCAGTCAACAGGGTAAAAACGAGCAGTACGTC. This gives the protein CASSQQGKNEQYV. The gene calls are TRBV23-1 and TRBJ2-7; a possible D gene is TRBD1 (5 bases). TRBV23-1 is an ORF; its function is uncertain. This CDR3 contains 13 residues. Trimming took off 2 bases at V and 5 bases at J, with 10 bases between the two ends.

Note on this clone: Other DNA sequences in the sample encode the same CDR3. V is TRBV2 and J is TRBJ2-5, with TRBD1 matching over 7 bases. There are 13 residues in the CDR3. The germline V gene encodes CDR1 SNHLY and CDR2 FYNNEI. Unmatched junction bases numbered 3, after V lost 4 bases and J lost 4 bases. DNA for the CDR3: TGTGCCAGCAGTGGACAGGGTTTAGAGACCCAGTACTTC. Its translation: CASSGQGLETQYF. The full variable domain, with the rest looked up from reference TRBV2 and TRBJ2-5, is EPEVTQTPSHQVTQMGQEVILRCVPISNHLYFYWYRQILGQKVEFLVSFYNNEISEKSEIFDDQFSVERPDGSNFTLKIRSTKLEDSAMYFCASSGQGLETQYFGPGTRLLVL.

V gene TRBV25-1 combines with J gene TRBJ2-1, with D perhaps matching TRBD1 (5 bases). V was cut by 5 bases and J by 8 bases, with 10 bases left in between. Germline CDR1 reads MGHDK; CDR2 reads SYGVNS. The length of the CDR3 is 12 residues. This CDR3 is CASSFRVHEQFF. In nucleotides, the CDR3 is TGTGCCAGCAGTTTCAGGGTCCATGAGCAGTTCTTC. Based on the CDR3 plus reference TRBV25-1 and TRBJ2-1, the full variable domain is EADIYQTPRYLVIGTGKKITLECSQTMGHDKMYWYQQDPGMELHLIHYSYGVNSTEKGDLSSESTVSRIRTEHFPLTLESARPSHTSQYLCASSFRVHEQFFGPGTRLTVL.

This clone was observed once. This chain uses TRBV6-5 with TRBJ1-6, with 9 bases that match TRBD1. This CDR3 comprises 15 residues. Trimming at V came to 4 bases and at J to 7 bases, leaving 5 bases not matched to a gene. Germline values: CDR1 MNHEY, CDR2 SVGAGI. CDR3 bases: TGTGCCAGCAGTTTGACCGGGACAGGGAATTCACCCCTCCACTTT. Translation: CASSLTGTGNSPLHF.

This chain joins TRBV28 and TRBJ1-1; 10 bases agree with TRBD1. The V and J ends lost 5 bases and 3 bases, in that order; junction bases with no gene match: 9. This CDR3 is built from 16 residues. Germline V gene data show CDR1 as MDHEN and CDR2 as SYDVKM. CDR3 protein: CASSPGQGWWDTEAFF. In DNA, the CDR3 is TGTGCCAGCAGTCCGGGACAGGGGTGGTGGGACACTGAAGCTTTCTTT. The whole variable domain, filled in from reference TRBV28 and TRBJ1-1, reads DVKVTQSSRYLVKRTGEKVFLECVQDMDHENMFWYRQDPGLGLRLIYFSYDVKMKEKGDIPEGYSVSREKKERFSLILESASTNQTSMYLCASSPGQGWWDTEAFFGQGTRLTVV.

CDR3 DNA sequence: TGTGCCAGCAGCTTAGCTTGGCAGGGTGGCCATGAGCAGTACTTC. Translated: CASSLAWQGGHEQYF. The chain recombines TRBV7-6 with TRBJ2-7; tentatively, D is TRBD1 (5 bases). Germline V gene sequence: CDR1 SGHVS, CDR2 FNYEAQ. The V end was cut by 0 bases, the J end by 7 bases, with 16 bases between. This CDR3 has 15 residues.

This clone was seen only a few times. V and J are TRBV28 and TRBJ2-7, with D perhaps TRBD2 (7 bases). CDR3 length equals 14 residues. Per germline, CDR1 MDHEN and CDR2 SYDVKM. Between the trimmed V and J ends, which lost 2 bases and 7 bases, there was a span of 15 bases. The CDR3 sequence: CASSLGGAPKEQYF. In nucleotides, the CDR3 is TGTGCCAGCAGTTTAGGGGGGGCGCCTAAGGAGCAGTACTTC. Supplemented by reference TRBV28 and TRBJ2-7, the full variable domain reads DVKVTQSSRYLVKRTGEKVFLECVQDMDHENMFWYRQDPGLGLRLIYFSYDVKMKEKGDIPEGYSVSREKKERFSLILESASTNQTSMYLCASSLGGAPKEQYFGPGTRLTVT.

V and J are TRBV7-9 and TRBJ2-3, with no clear D. This CDR3 has 15 residues. The ends were cut back, 6 bases at V and 2 bases at J, with 15 bases in the middle. CDR1 is SEHNR and CDR2 is FQNEAQ in the germline V gene (reference sequence). DNA of the CDR3: TGTGCCAGCAGTGGGCCCGACGACCCCACAGATACGCAGTATTTT. Translation: CASSGPDDPTDTQYF.

The J gene is TRBJ1-5, the V gene TRBV28; D perhaps matches TRBD1 (6 bases). This CDR3 has 15 amino acids. The V gene's germline CDR1 is MDHEN and CDR2 SYDVKM. V was trimmed by 3 bases and J by 5 bases, leaving 14 bases between them. The CDR3 here is CASSFQQGSHQPQHF. CDR3 DNA sequence: TGTGCCAGCAGTTTTCAACAGGGATCGCATCAGCCCCAGCATTTT.

The chain uses TRBV10-2 and TRBJ2-7; TRBD1 is a possible D gene (5 bases). CDR1 is WSHSY, CDR2 SAAADI, per germline. The CDR3 runs 13 residues. The V end lost 7 bases, the J end lost 0 bases, and 10 bases lay between the germline ends. The CDR3 region is CASTYRSSYEQYF. The CDR3 nucleotides are TGCGCCAGCACCTACAGGAGCTCCTACGAGCAGTACTTC.

The CDR3 sequence: CASSTGGGINEKLFF. The CDR3 DNA reads as TGTGCCAGCAGCACAGGTGGGGGCATCAATGAAAAACTGTTTTTT. This chain links TRBV7-8 with TRBJ1-4, with a possible D match to TRBD1 (6 bases). The CDR3 is 15 residues long. Germline V gene sequence: CDR1 SGHVS, CDR2 FQNEAQ. Trimming removed 5 bases from V and 5 bases from J, with 15 bases in between. The whole variable domain, filled in from reference TRBV7-8 and TRBJ1-4, reads GAGVSQSPRYKVAKRGQDVALRCDPISGHVSLFWYQQALGQGPEFLTYFQNEAQLDKSGLPSDRFFAERPEGSVSTLKIQRTQQEDSAVYLCASSTGGGINEKLFFGSGTQLSVL.

The gene calls are TRBV28 and TRBJ1-2; D remains unclear. V dropped 1 base and J dropped 8 bases, with 17 bases sitting between them. This CDR3 contains 15 residues. Germline V CDR1 and CDR2: MDHEN, SYDVKM. CDR3 DNA: TGTGCCAGCAGTTTATTGGGAGACACTTTGAGAGGCTACACCTTC. Its translation: CASSLLGDTLRGYTF.

The chain carries TRBV28 and TRBJ2-7; 10 bases are a match to TRBD2. Germline CDR1 is MDHEN and CDR2 is SYDVKM. The CDR3 is 14 amino acids. V shed 8 bases and J 3 bases; nucleotides not matched to a gene: 7. The CDR3 nucleotides read TGTGCCAGCTCCAGCGGGAGGGCCCTCTACGAGCAGTACTTC. Protein product: CASSSGRALYEQYF.

The chain couples TRBV9 to TRBJ2-5; 9 nucleotides line up with TRBD2. The CDR3 runs to 16 residues. With V trimmed by 3 bases and J by 0 bases, 6 bases remained unmatched. The V gene's germline CDR1 is SGDLS and CDR2 YYNGEE. The CDR3 is CASSARTSEYQETQYF. In nucleotides, the CDR3 is TGTGCCAGCAGCGCCCGGACTAGCGAGTACCAAGAGACCCAGTACTTC.

In its sample, this clone was seen once. V gene TRBV11-2 combines with J gene TRBJ2-7; a possible D gene is TRBD2 (6 bases). CDR1 is SGHAT and CDR2 is FQNNGV in the germline V gene. The V and J ends lost 7 bases and 5 bases respectively, with 21 bases between them. The CDR3 loop spans 15 amino acids. CDR3: CASNVGTPAVHEQYF. The CDR3 region has the DNA TGTGCCAGCAACGTTGGGACTCCTGCCGTCCACGAGCAGTACTTC.

Here the CDR3 reads CASSESRSWFSYEQYF. The CDR3 nucleotides are TGCGCCAGCAGTGAGTCGAGGTCTTGGTTCTCCTACGAGCAGTACTTC. The chain employs TRBV10-2 and TRBJ2-7; no definite D call. Trimming cost V 0 bases and J 0 bases, with 12 bases left between them. CDR3 length: 16 amino acids. Looked up from germline, CDR1 is WSHSY and CDR2 is SAAADI.

The V gene is TRBV6-5, the J gene TRBJ1-2; the D gene is possibly TRBD1 (5 bases). V lost 6 bases, J lost 4 bases, and 12 bases lay in between. Germline V lookup: CDR1 MNHEY, CDR2 SVGAGI. CDR3 size: 13 residues. The CDR3 DNA sequence: TGTGCCAGCAGCCGCGACAGCCTCTATGGCTACACCTTC. Translating gives CASSRDSLYGYTF.

The chain has TRBV6-6 and TRBJ2-1; the D gene is possibly TRBD2 (5 bases). CDR1 MNHNY and CDR2 SVGAGI come from the germline V gene (reference sequence). The length of the CDR3 is 11 residues. Deletions cut 8 bases from V and 5 bases from J, with 7 bases between. Here the CDR3 DNA reads TGTGCCAGCCGGGGAAACAATGAGCAGTTCTTC. As protein: CASRGNNEQFF.

J is TRBJ2-1 and V is TRBV7-9; D may be TRBD1 (6 bases). Trimming removed 2 bases at V and 2 bases at J, with 7 bases between. CDR1 and CDR2 from the germline V gene are SEHNR and FQNEAQ (reference sequence). CDR3 length: 14 amino acids. The CDR3 is CASSLSGAYNEQFF. Written as DNA, the CDR3 is TGTGCCAGCAGCTTATCAGGGGCCTACAATGAGCAGTTCTTC.